The clone carrying this T cell receptor (beta chain) was seen repeatedly, ten times or more. With a J-beta primer mix and a sample-barcoded 5' primer, a second PCR ran 7 to 11 cycles. TCRdb analysed the 5' RACE reads with MiXCR anew, one entry per CDR3 protein. The sample shows about 1.6 million distinct CDR3 sequences, approximately 32% of them seen only once. The sample is drawn from a study of blood T cells in healthy people across ages. At least 7 million PBMCs were isolated per sample. With 6 bases clipped from V and 10 bases from J, the junction kept 11 bases outside the gene matches. The length of the CDR3 is 14 residues. The germline V gene has CDR1 SQVTM and CDR2 ANQGSEA.

This TCR was sampled from a woman aged 25 to 39 in good health. The sequenced sample was blood. J is TRBJ2-1 and V is TRBV29-1; TRBD2 agrees at 11 bases. The CDR3 protein is CSVSRLAGGGEQFF. As DNA, the CDR3 is TGCAGCGTCTCACGGCTAGCGGGAGGAGGGGAGCAGTTCTTC.